The following is a T cell receptor (beta chain) sequence with its context. The entry originates in a study of CD8 T cells in Susac syndrome. Random hexamers served to reverse transcribe roughly 0.5 to 1 ug RNA. MiXCR, run by TCRdb on the immunoSEQ multiplex PCR reads, gives a single entry per CDR3 protein. The sample lists more than 120,000 distinct CDR3 sequences, roughly 95% occurring once. CDR3 length equals 13 residues. Trimming removed 6 bases from V and 2 bases from J; junction bases left unmatched: 3. In germline, CDR1 is MDHEN, CDR2 SYDVKM. The rearrangement joins TRBV28 to TRBJ2-5, with 7 bases identical to TRBD2. Source material: CD4+ T cells from PBMCs. This TCR derives from a human donor in good health. CDR3 sequence: CASRGGGQETQYF. CDR3 coding DNA: TGTGCCAGCAGGGGGGGAGGGCAAGAGACCCAGTACTTC.